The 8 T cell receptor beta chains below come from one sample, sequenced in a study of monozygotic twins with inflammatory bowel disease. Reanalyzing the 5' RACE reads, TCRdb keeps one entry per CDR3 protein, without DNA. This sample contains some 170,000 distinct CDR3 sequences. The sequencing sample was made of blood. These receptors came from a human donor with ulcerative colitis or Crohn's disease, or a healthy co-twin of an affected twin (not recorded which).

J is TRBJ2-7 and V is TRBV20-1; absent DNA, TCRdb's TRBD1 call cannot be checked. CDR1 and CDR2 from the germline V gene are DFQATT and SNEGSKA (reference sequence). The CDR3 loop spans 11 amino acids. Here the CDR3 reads CSALIRTGWYF.

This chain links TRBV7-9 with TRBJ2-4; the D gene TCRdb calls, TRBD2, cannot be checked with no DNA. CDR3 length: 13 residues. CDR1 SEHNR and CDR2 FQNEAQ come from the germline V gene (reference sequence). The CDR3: CASSLEGLSIQYF.

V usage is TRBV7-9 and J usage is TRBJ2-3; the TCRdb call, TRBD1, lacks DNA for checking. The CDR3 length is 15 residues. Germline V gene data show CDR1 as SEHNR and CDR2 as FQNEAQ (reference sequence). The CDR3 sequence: CASSLEQGSADTQYF.

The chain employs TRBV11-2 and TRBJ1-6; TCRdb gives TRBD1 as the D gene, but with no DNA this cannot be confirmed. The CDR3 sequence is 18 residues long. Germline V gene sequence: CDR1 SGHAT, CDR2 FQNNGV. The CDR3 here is CASSLDPGGASYNSPLHF.

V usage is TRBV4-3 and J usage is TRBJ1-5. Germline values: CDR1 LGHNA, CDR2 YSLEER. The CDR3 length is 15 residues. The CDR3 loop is CASSLDKLGNQPQHF.

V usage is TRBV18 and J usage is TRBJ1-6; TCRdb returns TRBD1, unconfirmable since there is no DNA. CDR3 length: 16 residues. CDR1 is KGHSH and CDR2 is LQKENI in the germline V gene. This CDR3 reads CASSPPMGHRGSPLHF.

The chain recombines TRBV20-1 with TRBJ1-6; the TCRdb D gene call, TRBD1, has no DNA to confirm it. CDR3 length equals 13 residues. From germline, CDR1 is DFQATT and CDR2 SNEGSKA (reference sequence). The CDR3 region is CSASRDVSSPLHF.

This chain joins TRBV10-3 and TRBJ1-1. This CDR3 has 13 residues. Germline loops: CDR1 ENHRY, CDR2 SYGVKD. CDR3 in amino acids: CAIRDLDNTEAFF.